Listed below are T cell receptor beta chains from one sample, sequenced in a study of yellow fever vaccine responses in identical twins. TCRdb re-called the RT-PCR reads with MiXCR, one entry per CDR3 protein. The repertoire holds under 30,000 distinct CDR3 sequences, with over 70% as singletons. This specimen was T cells from blood (PBMCs), unsorted or a sorted subset (not recorded which), taken before or after yellow fever vaccination (not recorded which). These receptors came from a woman between 18 and 30 years old who received the yellow fever vaccine. The CDR3 runs from the conserved cysteine through the conserved F or W. Fields, in order: J gene, D gene, clone size, V gene, CDR3 DNA, CDR3 protein. A D gene is named only where the DNA matches it firmly. The listing skips clone size in some rows; elsewhere it reads once, few, many or a size class.

J: TRBJ2-1
D: TRBD2
size: .
V: TRBV4-2
DNA: TGTGCCAGCAGCCAGGAATCCACTAGCGGCCACAATGAGCAGTTCTTC
CDR3: CASSQESTSGHNEQFF

J: TRBJ2-1
D: .
size: .
V: TRBV18
DNA: TGTGCCAGCTCACCAACGACGTTCCACAATGAGCAGTTCTTC
CDR3: CASSPTTFHNEQFF

J: TRBJ2-1
D: TRBD1
size: .
V: TRBV15
DNA: TGTGCCACCAGCAGAGATCGGACAGGGTTCAATGAGCAGTTCTTC
CDR3: CATSRDRTGFNEQFF

J: TRBJ2-1
D: .
size: .
V: TRBV2
DNA: TGTGCCAGCAGTGAAAGACTACCCATCTCTAATGAGCAGTTCTTC
CDR3: CASSERLPISNEQFF

J: TRBJ2-7
D: TRBD2
size: .
V: TRBV5-1
DNA: TGCGCCAGCAGCTTGAGAATAAATCGCGGGACTACCACCTACGAGCAGTACTTC
CDR3: CASSLRINRGTTTYEQYF

J: TRBJ2-3
D: TRBD1
size: .
V: TRBV29-1
DNA: TGCAGCTTGGGACAGGGGGCTACAGATACGCAGTATTTT
CDR3: CSLGQGATDTQYF

J: TRBJ2-1
D: .
size: .
V: TRBV24-1
DNA: TGTGCCACCAGTGGTGGAAGGGGACACTACAATGAGCAGTTCTTC
CDR3: CATSGGRGHYNEQFF

J: TRBJ2-2
D: TRBD1
size: .
V: TRBV10-2
DNA: TGCGCCAGCAGTGATAAAGGGACAGCAGAACCCGGGGAGCTGTTTTTT
CDR3: CASSDKGTAEPGELFF

J: TRBJ1-4
D: .
size: .
V: TRBV11-3
DNA: TGTGCCAGCAGCTTCGTGTATAATGAAAAACTGTTTTTT
CDR3: CASSFVYNEKLFF

J: TRBJ2-1
D: TRBD1
size: .
V: TRBV5-6
DNA: TGTGCCAGCCATGCAAGAGGACAGGGTAATTTATACAATGAGCAGTTCTTC
CDR3: CASHARGQGNLYNEQFF

J: TRBJ2-4
D: .
size: .
V: TRBV11-2
DNA: TGTGCCAGCAGCCCCATTGTTGCCAAAAACATTCAGTACTTC
CDR3: CASSPIVAKNIQYF

J: TRBJ2-1
D: .
size: .
V: TRBV7-7
DNA: TGTGCCAGCAGCGTAACTAGGGGTAATGAGCAGTTCTTC
CDR3: CASSVTRGNEQFF

J: TRBJ1-5
D: TRBD1
size: .
V: TRBV23-1
DNA: TGCGCCAGCAGTCCTGTCCGGGACAGTACGAATCAGCCCCAGCATTTT
CDR3: CASSPVRDSTNQPQHF

J: TRBJ2-3
D: TRBD2
size: .
V: TRBV5-1
DNA: TGCGCCAGCAGCTTCGCGGGACTAGGGGGAGATACGCAGTATTTT
CDR3: CASSFAGLGGDTQYF

J: TRBJ2-1
D: TRBD2
size: .
V: TRBV5-5
DNA: TGTGCCAGCAGCTTCATCCGGGAGGCAATCAACAATGAGCAGTTCTTC
CDR3: CASSFIREAINNEQFF

J: TRBJ1-1
D: .
size: .
V: TRBV7-9
DNA: TGTGCCAGCAGCTTAGCTCCGAATGAAGCTTTCTTT
CDR3: CASSLAPNEAFF

J: TRBJ2-1
D: TRBD1
size: .
V: TRBV19
DNA: TGTGCCAGTGGGGACAGGGGCAATGAGCAGTTCTTC
CDR3: CASGDRGNEQFF

J: TRBJ2-5
D: .
size: .
V: TRBV6-2/TRBV6-3
DNA: TGTGCCAGCAGTTATCGGCAGGGAAGGCGAGAGACCCAGTACTTC
CDR3: CASSYRQGRRETQYF

J: TRBJ1-1
D: .
size: .
V: TRBV10-3
DNA: TGTGCCATCAGTGGCGGATCGAACACTGAAGCTTTCTTT
CDR3: CAISGGSNTEAFF

J: TRBJ2-2
D: .
size: .
V: TRBV2
DNA: TGTGCCAGCAGTGAAGCCCATGGAGGGGTCAACACCGGGGAGCTGTTTTTT
CDR3: CASSEAHGGVNTGELFF

J: TRBJ2-1
D: TRBD2
size: .
V: TRBV6-1
DNA: TGTGCCAGCAGTGAAGGGACTAGCGGGGGCAATGAGCAGTTCTTC
CDR3: CASSEGTSGGNEQFF

J: TRBJ2-1
D: TRBD1
size: .
V: TRBV11-2
DNA: TGTGCCAGCAGCTTAGATGGAGGCGGACAGGGCTCCTACAATGAGCAGTTCTTC
CDR3: CASSLDGGGQGSYNEQFF

J: TRBJ2-3
D: TRBD2
size: .
V: TRBV4-2
DNA: TGTGCCAGCAGCCAACCCGGGACTAGCGGGAGTACCGCAGATACGCAGTATTTT
CDR3: CASSQPGTSGSTADTQYF

J: TRBJ1-2
D: .
size: .
V: TRBV7-9
DNA: TGTGCCAGCAGCGCGGGCCACACCTTC
CDR3: CASSAGHTF

J: TRBJ2-1
D: .
size: .
V: TRBV7-7
DNA: TGTGCCAGCAGCTTTACTAGAAACAATGAGCAGTTCTTC
CDR3: CASSFTRNNEQFF

J: TRBJ2-1
D: .
size: .
V: TRBV5-5
DNA: TGTGCCAGCATCCTTACTCCCGAAAGGGGTAATCCCTACAATGAGCAGTTCTTC
CDR3: CASILTPERGNPYNEQFF

J: TRBJ2-1
D: .
size: once
V: TRBV28
DNA: TGTGCCAGCAGTTTGAAAGGCTATGAGCAGTTCTTC
CDR3: CASSLKGYEQFF